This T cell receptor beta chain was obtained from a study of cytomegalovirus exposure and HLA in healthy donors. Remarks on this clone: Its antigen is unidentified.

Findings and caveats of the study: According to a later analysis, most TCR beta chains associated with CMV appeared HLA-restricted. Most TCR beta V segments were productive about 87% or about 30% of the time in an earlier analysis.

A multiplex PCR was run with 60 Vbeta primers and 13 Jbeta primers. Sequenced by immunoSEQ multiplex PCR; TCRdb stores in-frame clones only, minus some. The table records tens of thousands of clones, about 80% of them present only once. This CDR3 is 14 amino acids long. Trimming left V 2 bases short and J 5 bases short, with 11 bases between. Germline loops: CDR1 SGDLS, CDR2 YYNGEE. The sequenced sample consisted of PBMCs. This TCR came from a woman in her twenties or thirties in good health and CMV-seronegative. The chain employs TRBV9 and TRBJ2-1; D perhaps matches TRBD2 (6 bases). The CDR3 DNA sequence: TGTGCCAGCAGCGTTACTAGCTTCCACAATGAGCAGTTCTTC. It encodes CASSVTSFHNEQFF.